The T cell receptor beta chain described here comes from a study of shared clonotypes between healthy human individuals. Selected positively for CCR7 and CD45RO-negative, naive CD8 cells excluded terminally differentiated effector memory CD45RA+ cells. Study-level findings and limits: A generally larger estimated richness was seen in naive subsets than in memory subsets. Incomplete sequencing of sorted subsets was indicated by rarefaction despite large depth.

As regards this clone: Its antigen is unidentified.

A deep-level run was used for the assay. TCRdb keeps only in-frame clones here, not all; method: immunoSEQ multiplex PCR. Of around 650,000 clones listed, approximately 96% are singletons. The sequencing input was naive CD8+ T cells sorted from blood. This clonotype originated in a woman aged 25 to 39 in good health.

The CDR3 loop is CASNRGNTEAFF. Written as DNA, the CDR3 is TGTGCCAGCAATAGGGGGAACACTGAAGCTTTCTTT. The V call is TRBV28, the J call TRBJ1-1, with a weak D call TRBD1 (5 bases). The CDR3 totals 12 residues. The V gene's germline CDR1 is MDHEN and CDR2 SYDVKM. The V end was cut by 7 bases, the J end by 1 base, with 7 bases between.